This TCR beta chain was documented in a study of T-cell reconstitution after alpha-beta-depleted transplantation in children (dated by TCRdb to the mid-2010s). About the full investigation: The study quantitatively tracked T-cell immune reconstitution after TCRalphabeta/CD19-depleted allogeneic hematopoietic cell transplantation in children using TCR repertoire profiling.

The library was made by PCR. Data came from an Illumina HiSeq 2500. TCR library preparation used molecular barcoding, with unique molecular identifiers applied to normalize quantification of the TCRbeta repertoire. TCRdb reprocessed the public reads (quality trimming at Q25 with fastp, clone calling with MiXCR) and kept in-frame beta chains. Every distinct CDR3 protein forms one entry, paired with its most common genes and DNA. The sample data list around 360,000 distinct CDR3 sequences, and 9% to 12% of these were observed just once. Clones ranked in the top ten supply less than 2.5% of the sample. Comments on this clonotype: It has no known antigen specificity. Base-call qualities are not available, and no considerably larger clone is one nucleotide away.

Including the terminal cysteine and phenylalanine, the CDR3 comprises 16 residues. Of all the DNA, just the CDR3 is kept, 48 bases in frame from base 1. As encoded in the germline V gene, CDR1 is SGDLS while CDR2 is YYNGEE. V is cut back by 1 base and J by 1 base, with 2 bases in the junction unmatched. This sequence originates from a human donor who donated a stem cell graft to a child with acute lymphoblastic leukemia. The source was PBMCs from the stem cell graft donor, collected from the stem cell graft. Recombination connected TRBV9 to TRBJ2-2, with 9 junctional bases fitting TRBD2. The CDR3 in this case is CASSVRLAVNTGELFF. The bases read TGTGCCAGCAGCGTAAGACTAGCGGTGAACACCGGGGAGCTGTTTTTT.